The 25 T cell receptor beta chains below were found in one sample sequenced in a study of OX40 agonist ivuxolimab in advanced cancers. Sequencing was performed with immunoSEQ multiplex PCR; in TCRdb, only in-frame clones are kept and a portion is missing. The repertoire consists of about 84,000 clones, with 84% occurring once and the leading ten covering roughly 2.7%. The specimen was CD4+ or CD8+ T cells sorted from blood, collected in a trial of the OX40 agonist ivuxolimab. The receptor source for this set is an adult with an advanced solid tumor such as melanoma, head and neck, liver or kidney cancer.

This clone appeared many times. The V gene is TRBV2, the J gene TRBJ1-2; D not resolved. The germline V gene encodes CDR1 SNHLY and CDR2 FYNNEI. The CDR3 spans 15 residues. With 5 bases removed from V and 8 bases from J, the gap between germline ends came to 21 bases. The CDR3 bases are TGTGCCAGCAGTTACCACCATCCAAGCTCCGAAGGCTACACCTTC. This encodes CASSYHHPSSEGYTF.

CDR3 in amino acids: CASSQASLASNTGELFF. The CDR3 coding sequence is TGTGCCAGCAGCCAAGCTTCCTTGGCTTCTAACACCGGGGAGCTGTTTTTT. The chain has TRBV4-2 and TRBJ2-2, with D unresolved. V lost 1 base to trimming and J lost 2 bases, with 14 bases between them. This CDR3 contains 17 residues. Looked up from germline, CDR1 is LGHNA and CDR2 is YNFKEQ.

The V call is TRBV11-1, the J call TRBJ2-1, with 8 positions matching TRBD2. Germline CDR1 and CDR2: SGHAT and FQDESV (reference sequence). J lost 1 base, V lost 2 bases, and 7 bases had no gene match. The CDR3 runs to 17 residues. In DNA, the CDR3 is TGTGCCAGCAGCTTACGGGCGGGGGGAGCATCCTACAATGAGCAGTTCTTC. It is translated as CASSLRAGGASYNEQFF.

CDR3 sequence (DNA): TGTGCCAGCAGTGATTCGGAGGGTTCCTACGAGCAGTACTTC. This encodes CASSDSEGSYEQYF. The chain recombines TRBV6-6 with TRBJ2-7; possible D gene TRBD2, 6 bases. The germline V and J ends were trimmed by 5 bases and 1 base, with 12 bases remaining between them. The CDR3 is made up of 14 amino acids. The germline V gene encodes CDR1 MNHNY and CDR2 SVGAGI (reference sequence).

This chain links TRBV7-3 with TRBJ2-3; no clear D gene. Germline V gene sequence: CDR1 SGHTA, CDR2 FQGTGA. The CDR3 is made up of 13 amino acids. V was clipped by 8 bases and J by 0 bases, with 9 bases between them. The CDR3 is CASGGTSTDTQYF. The CDR3 nucleotides are TGTGCCAGCGGCGGCACTAGCACAGATACGCAGTATTTT.

This rearrangement joins TRBV11-2 to TRBJ1-4; D perhaps matches TRBD1 (6 bases). The V gene's germline CDR1 is SGHAT and CDR2 FQNNGV. The germline V and J ends were trimmed by 3 bases and 5 bases, with 13 bases remaining between them. The CDR3 runs 15 residues. The CDR3 sequence is CASSFEGGGNEKLFF. The CDR3 DNA sequence: TGTGCCAGCAGCTTTGAGGGGGGGGGAAATGAAAAACTGTTTTTT. Complete variable domain (other parts from reference TRBV11-2 and TRBJ1-4): EAGVAQSPRYKIIEKRQSVAFWCNPISGHATLYWYQQILGQGPKLLIQFQNNGVVDDSQLPKDRFSAERLKGVDSTLKIQPAKLEDSAVYLCASSFEGGGNEKLFFGSGTQLSVL.

The chain recombines TRBV6-6 with TRBJ1-5; possibly TRBD1 for D (5 bases). In germline, CDR1 is MNHNY, CDR2 SVGAGI (reference sequence). This CDR3 region has 13 residues. V was clipped by 0 bases and J by 7 bases, with 7 bases between them. The CDR3 DNA reads as TGTGCCAGCAGTTACTCAGGGGACCAGCCCCAGCATTTT. Protein: CASSYSGDQPQHF.

The chain joins TRBV5-3 to TRBJ2-7; D perhaps matches TRBD2 (5 bases). TRBV5-3 is classed as an ORF, of uncertain function. The CDR3 sequence is 14 residues long. Between the trimmed V and J ends, which lost 2 bases and 0 bases, there was a span of 9 bases. The CDR3 here is CARSLIRGSYEQYV. In nucleotides, the CDR3 is TGTGCCAGAAGCTTAATCCGGGGCTCCTACGAGCAGTACGTC.

J is TRBJ2-3 and V is TRBV7-3; no firm D call. V lost 0 bases and J lost 1, with 8 bases in between. Germline lookup yields CDR1 SGHTA and CDR2 FQGTGA. The CDR3 loop spans 15 amino acids. CDR3 sequence reads: CASSLTGAGTDTQYF. Written as DNA, the CDR3 is TGTGCCAGCAGCTTAACAGGCGCGGGCACAGATACGCAGTATTTT. Supplemented by reference TRBV7-3 and TRBJ2-3, the full variable domain reads GAGVSQTPSNKVTEKGKYVELRCDPISGHTALYWYRQSLGQGPEFLIYFQGTGAADDSGLPNDRFFAVRPEGSVSTLKIQRTERGDSAVYLCASSLTGAGTDTQYFGPGTRLTVL.

The chain has TRBV27 and TRBJ2-7; D gene ambiguous. In germline, CDR1 is MNHEY, CDR2 SMNVEV (reference sequence). The CDR3 is made up of 15 amino acids. With 4 bases removed from V and 5 bases from J, the gap between germline ends came to 18 bases. The CDR3 region is CASSSRLPLSNEQYF. CDR3 sequence (DNA): TGTGCCAGCAGTTCCCGCCTTCCCCTCTCGAACGAGCAGTACTTC.

This chain joins TRBV5-1 and TRBJ2-3; TRBD2 might be the D (6 bases). Per germline, CDR1 SGHRS and CDR2 YFSETQ. CDR3 size: 16 residues. The V gene lost 2 bases and the J gene lost 2 bases, with 15 bases spanning the gap. The CDR3 loop reads CASSFTFGGHTDTQYF. The CDR3 nucleotides are TGCGCCAGCAGCTTTACATTCGGGGGTCACACAGATACGCAGTATTTT.

This chain uses TRBV6-5 with TRBJ1-2; possibly TRBD1 for D (6 bases). Germline V gene sequence: CDR1 MNHEY, CDR2 SVGAGI. Trimming removed 4 bases at V and 8 bases at J, with 14 bases between. The CDR3 loop spans 13 amino acids. The CDR3 sequence is CASSLGHGIGYTF. CDR3 DNA sequence: TGTGCCAGCAGTTTGGGACACGGGATCGGCTACACCTTC.

This clone has a handful of counts. In the same sample, other DNA sequences code for this CDR3. This CDR3 is CASGPSGQETQYF. CDR3 coding DNA: TGTGCTAGTGGTCCTTCGGGACAAGAGACCCAGTACTTC. The J gene is TRBJ2-5, the V gene TRBV12-5, with D possibly matching TRBD2 (5 bases). The CDR3 is made up of 13 amino acids. Germline assignment: CDR1 LGHNT and CDR2 FRNRAP. V lost 5 bases to trimming and J lost 2 bases, with 9 bases between them. Based on the CDR3 plus reference TRBV12-5 and TRBJ2-5, the full variable domain is DARVTQTPRHKVTEMGQEVTMRCQPILGHNTVFWYRQTMMQGLELLAYFRNRAPLDDSGMPKDRFSAEMPDATLATLKIQPSEPRDSAVYFCASGPSGQETQYFGPGTRLLVL.

The chain has TRBV6-5 and TRBJ1-5, with D unclear. CDR1 is MNHEY, CDR2 SVGAGI, per germline. The V gene lost 6 bases and the J gene lost 2 bases, with 8 bases spanning the gap. This CDR3 contains 13 residues. In DNA form, the CDR3 reads TGTGCCAGCAGCCTCCTAGGCAATCAGCCCCAGCATTTT. Protein: CASSLLGNQPQHF.

The chain couples TRBV5-1 to TRBJ2-5, with D perhaps TRBD2 (6 bases). The germline CDR1 and CDR2 sequences are SGHRS and YFSETQ. The CDR3 is 16 residues long. Trimming removed 0 bases at V and 3 bases at J, with 15 bases between. CDR3 bases: TGCGCCAGCAGCTTGGTGGGGGGACTTGATAAAGAGACCCAGTACTTC. Its protein is CASSLVGGLDKETQYF.

J is TRBJ2-7 and V is TRBV7-9; a weak D match, TRBD1 (6 bases). CDR3 length: 15 residues. Between the trimmed V and J ends, which lost 5 bases and 2 bases, there was a span of 16 bases. Germline V lookup: CDR1 SEHNR, CDR2 FQNEAQ (reference sequence). CDR3 amino acids: CASSPRGYQTYEQYF. The CDR3, as DNA: TGTGCCAGCAGCCCCAGGGGTTATCAAACCTACGAGCAGTACTTC.

V is TRBV28 and J is TRBJ1-2, with TRBD1 matching 7 bases. The CDR3 has 16 amino acids. V trimming: 2 bases; J trimming: 4 bases; junction bases outside the gene matches: 10. Germline CDR1 MDHEN, CDR2 SYDVKM. Here the CDR3 DNA reads TGTGCCAGCAGTTTAACCCCGGAGGGGGCTGGCTATGGCTACACCTTC. It encodes CASSLTPEGAGYGYTF.

The chain uses TRBV19 and TRBJ2-2, with D hard to call. The CDR3 runs 12 residues. Germline CDR1 is LNHDA and CDR2 is SQIVND (reference sequence). Trimming stripped 0 bases from V and 8 bases from J, with 4 bases between. The CDR3 region is CASSIDRGELFF. CDR3 bases: TGTGCCAGTAGTATAGACCGAGGGGAGCTGTTTTTT. Filled out from reference TRBV19 and TRBJ2-2, the complete variable domain reads DGGITQSPKYLFRKEGQNVTLSCEQNLNHDAMYWYRQDPGQGLRLIYYSQIVNDFQKGDIAEGYSVSREKKESFPLTVTSAQKNPTAFYLCASSIDRGELFFGEGSRLTVL.

This clone was recorded only once. The chain links TRBV4-3 to TRBJ1-2; 10 bases are shared with TRBD1. V lost 7 bases to trimming and J lost 7 bases; unmatched junction nucleotides: 9. The CDR3 is 14 amino acids. Germline values: CDR1 LGHNA, CDR2 YSLEER. This chain's CDR3 is CASTQDRGRGGYTF. Here the CDR3 DNA reads TGCGCCAGCACTCAAGACAGGGGGCGTGGTGGCTACACCTTC.

This clone occurred a few times. This sequence joins TRBV5-1 and TRBJ2-3, with D tentatively TRBD1 (6 bases). Trimming shortened V by 5 bases and J by 3 bases, and 19 bases separated the two germline ends. CDR1 and CDR2 (germline): SGHRS, YFSETQ. This CDR3 region has 16 residues. The CDR3 DNA sequence: TGCGCCAGCAGGGTGGGGGCGTTAGCAAGTACAGATACGCAGTATTTT. It encodes CASRVGALASTDTQYF.

The chain joins TRBV5-1 to TRBJ2-2; no clear D. V was clipped by 2 bases and J by 5 bases, with 13 bases between them. In germline, CDR1 is SGHRS, CDR2 YFSETQ. The CDR3 length is 15 residues. CDR3 region: CASSLGRYGTGELFF. CDR3 coding DNA: TGCGCCAGCAGCTTAGGAAGGTACGGGACCGGGGAGCTGTTTTTT.

The V gene is TRBV30, the J gene TRBJ1-6, with TRBD1 as a possible D gene (6 bases). Trimming removed 0 bases at V and 5 bases at J, with 8 bases between. The CDR3 has 14 residues. The germline V gene has CDR1 GTSNPN and CDR2 SVGIG (reference sequence). The CDR3 DNA reads as TGTGCCTGGAGTGTTCAGGGGAATAATTCACCCCTCCACTTT. This translates into CAWSVQGNNSPLHF.

This clone was picked up one time. This sequence joins TRBV30 and TRBJ1-1, with D tentatively TRBD1 (5 bases). Germline CDR1 is GTSNPN and CDR2 is SVGIG (reference sequence). V was clipped by 0 bases and J by 1 base, with 15 bases between them. The CDR3 is 16 residues long. CDR3 in amino acids: CAWSVQGAGWNTEAFF. Written as DNA, the CDR3 is TGTGCCTGGAGTGTACAAGGCGCAGGGTGGAACACTGAAGCTTTCTTT.

The CDR3 loop reads CASSTGTGNQPQHF. As DNA, the CDR3 is TGTGCCAGTAGTACTGGGACAGGCAATCAGCCCCAGCATTTT. This rearrangement joins TRBV19 to TRBJ1-5, with TRBD1 matching over 7 bases. The CDR3 loop spans 14 amino acids. Germline V gene data show CDR1 as LNHDA and CDR2 as SQIVND (reference sequence). Unmatched junction bases numbered 2, after V lost 4 bases and J lost 2 bases.

The rearrangement joins TRBV7-3 to TRBJ1-2; the match to TRBD1 covers 7 bases. CDR3 size: 16 residues. V gave up 0 bases and J gave up 2 bases; unmatched junction bases: 6. Per germline, CDR1 SGHTA and CDR2 FQGTGA. The CDR3 bases are TGTGCCAGCAGCTTAACGTCGGGACAGAAGAACTATGGCTACACCTTC. This gives the protein CASSLTSGQKNYGYTF.